This T cell receptor beta chain emerged from a study of Graves' ophthalmopathy and Graves' hyperthyroidism. V shed 3 bases and J 0 bases; nucleotides not matched to a gene: 3. The germline V gene has CDR1 SGDLS and CDR2 YYNGEE. CDR3 length: 16 residues. Amplified TCR beta CDR3 regions were obtained using RNA transcripts as template. RT-PCR was first run with HTBI primers, then multiplex PCR in a second round. TCRdb recomputed calls from the multiplex PCR reads with MiXCR, one row per CDR3 protein. This table holds hundreds of thousands of distinct CDR3 sequences, about two fifths found once. In its sample, this clonotype was seen a few times.

The source of this sequence is an adult man with Graves' ophthalmopathy. The chain joins TRBV9 to TRBJ1-1, with TRBD1 matching 12 bases. Specimen: peripheral blood. CDR3 residues: CASSGGTGGMNTEAFF. CDR3 bases: TGTGCCAGCAGCGGCGGGACAGGGGGCATGAACACTGAAGCTTTCTTT.